This note documents a single T cell receptor (beta chain) sequence. This CDR3 is also generated by other DNA sequences in the sample. This entry belongs to a study of shared clonotypes between healthy human individuals. Here immunoSEQ multiplex PCR was the method, and the copy in TCRdb shows in-frame clones only, minus some. Here the sample spans about 820,000 clones, 80% to 95% being singletons. The V gene's germline CDR1 is SGDLS and CDR2 YYNGEE. V was pared by 0 bases and J by 0 bases, with 4 bases between. This CDR3 comprises 14 residues. CD45RO-negative, CCR7-positively selected cells formed the naive CD8 fraction, excluding terminally differentiated effector memory CD45RA+ cells.

Sequencing input: naive CD8+ T cells sorted from blood. The chain couples TRBV9 to TRBJ2-1; D not resolved. This TCR was recovered from a young man in good health. The CDR3: CASSVAVSYNEQFF. CDR3 coding DNA: TGTGCCAGCAGCGTAGCAGTCTCCTACAATGAGCAGTTCTTC.